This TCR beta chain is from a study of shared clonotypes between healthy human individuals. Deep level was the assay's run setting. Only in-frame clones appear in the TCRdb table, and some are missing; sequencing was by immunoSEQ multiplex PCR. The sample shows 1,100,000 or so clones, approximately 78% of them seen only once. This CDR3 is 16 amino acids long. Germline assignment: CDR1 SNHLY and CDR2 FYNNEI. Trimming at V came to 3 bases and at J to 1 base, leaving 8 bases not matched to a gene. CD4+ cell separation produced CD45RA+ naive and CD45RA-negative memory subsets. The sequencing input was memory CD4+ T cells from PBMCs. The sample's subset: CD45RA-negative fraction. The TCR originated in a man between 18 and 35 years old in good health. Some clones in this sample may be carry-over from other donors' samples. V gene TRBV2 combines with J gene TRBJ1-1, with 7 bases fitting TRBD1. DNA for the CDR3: TGTGCCAGCAGTGACAAAAGACAGGGCCGGAACACTGAAGCTTTCTTT. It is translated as CASSDKRQGRNTEAFF.